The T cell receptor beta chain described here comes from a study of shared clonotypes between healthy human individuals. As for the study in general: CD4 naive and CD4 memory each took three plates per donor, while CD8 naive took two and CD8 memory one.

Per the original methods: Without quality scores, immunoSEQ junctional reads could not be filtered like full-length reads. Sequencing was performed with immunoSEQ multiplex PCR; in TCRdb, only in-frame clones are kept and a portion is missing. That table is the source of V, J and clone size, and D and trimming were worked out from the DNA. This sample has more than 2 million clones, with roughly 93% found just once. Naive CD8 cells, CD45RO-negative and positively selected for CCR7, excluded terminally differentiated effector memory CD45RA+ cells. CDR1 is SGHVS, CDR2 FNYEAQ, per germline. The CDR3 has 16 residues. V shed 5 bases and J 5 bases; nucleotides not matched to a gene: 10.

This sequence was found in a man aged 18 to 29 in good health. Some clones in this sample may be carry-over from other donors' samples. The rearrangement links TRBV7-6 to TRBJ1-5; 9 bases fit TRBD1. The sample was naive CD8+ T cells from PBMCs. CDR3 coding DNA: TGTGCCAGCAGCCCTTACCCCGGGACAGGGCATCAGCCCCAGCATTTT. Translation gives CASSPYPGTGHQPQHF.